This TCR beta chain was retrieved from a study of blood T cells in healthy people across ages. It was with a sample-barcoded 5' primer and a J-beta primer mix that a second PCR of about 6 to 12 cycles was run. A template-switch adaptor containing 12 random nucleotides labeled each cDNA molecule. TCRdb analysed the 5' RACE reads with MiXCR anew, one entry per CDR3 protein. The sample yields 750,000 to 950,000 distinct CDR3 sequences, roughly 53% seen once. The V segment lost 3 bases and the J segment 6 bases; nucleotides outside the gene matches: 6. This CDR3 region has 15 residues. Per germline, CDR1 KGHSH and CDR2 LQKENI.

The gene calls are TRBV18 and TRBJ2-4; 9 bases match TRBD1. Sequencing was done on a sample of blood. The clonotype originates from a man older than 75 in good health. CDR3 region: CASSPPGQGRNIQYF. For the CDR3, the DNA is TGTGCCAGCTCACCCCCGGGACAGGGTCGAAACATTCAGTACTTC.